These 21 T cell receptor beta chains were sequenced from one sample in a study of T cell responses to AZD1222 COVID-19 vaccine. Using immunoSEQ multiplex PCR, the repertoire was profiled, and TCRdb retains in-frame clones only, with some absent. The sample records approximately 120,000 clones, about 85% being singletons. The sample here was peripheral blood, taken on day 0 of AZD1222 vaccination. The receptors derive from an adult in good health.

The genes are TRBV28 and TRBJ1-1; the match to TRBD1 covers 9 bases. Germline trimming cut 3 bases from V and 11 bases from J; bases unmatched to any gene: 10. CDR3 size: 14 residues. Looked up from germline, CDR1 is MDHEN and CDR2 is SYDVKM. The CDR3 loop reads CASSLTGTGSRAFF. The CDR3 nucleotides read TGTGCCAGCAGTTTGACCGGGACAGGGTCGCGGGCTTTCTTT.

This chain connects TRBV28 to TRBJ1-5; D perhaps matches TRBD1 (6 bases). The CDR3 has 15 residues. V lost 6 bases and J lost 2, with 14 bases in between. Germline lookup yields CDR1 MDHEN and CDR2 SYDVKM. The CDR3 here is CASRAQGWGNQPQHF. CDR3 bases: TGTGCCAGCAGGGCACAGGGCTGGGGCAATCAGCCCCAGCATTTT.

The chain carries TRBV6-6 and TRBJ2-1; 10 positions agree with TRBD2. This CDR3 is built from 15 residues. CDR1 is MNHNY, CDR2 SVGAGI, per germline (reference sequence). Losses at the gene ends were 6 bases for V and 5 bases for J; bases not matched to a gene: 7. In DNA, the CDR3 is TGTGCCAGCAGCCACGATGGACTAGCGGACAATGAGCAGTTCTTC. It encodes CASSHDGLADNEQFF.

This chain links TRBV10-3 with TRBJ1-1; the D gene is possibly TRBD1 (5 bases). V lost 10 bases and J lost 4, with 16 bases in between. The CDR3 is 13 amino acids. From germline, CDR1 is ENHRY and CDR2 SYGVKD. The CDR3 loop reads CATRLGAGTEAFF. The CDR3 region has the DNA TGTGCCACCCGACTTGGGGCGGGCACTGAAGCTTTCTTT.

The chain joins TRBV5-1 to TRBJ2-3, with D possibly being TRBD2 (6 bases). Germline V gene data show CDR1 as SGHRS and CDR2 as YFSETQ. This CDR3 comprises 15 residues. V was shortened by 2 bases and J by 3 bases, with 13 bases between the two germline ends. This chain's CDR3 is CASSFGGIGTDTQYF. The CDR3, as DNA: TGCGCCAGCAGCTTTGGAGGGATAGGAACAGATACGCAGTATTTT.

The CDR3 DNA follows: TGTGCCAGCAGTTACTCGGCAGGGGGCTCCTACGAGCAGTACTTC. It yields the protein CASSYSAGGSYEQYF. J is TRBJ2-7 and V is TRBV6-5, with TRBD1 identical over 7 bases. Germline CDR1 is MNHEY and CDR2 is SVGAGI. This CDR3 is 15 amino acids long. V gave up 0 bases and J gave up 0 bases; unmatched junction bases: 2.

This clone was counted once. DNA of the CDR3: TGTGCCAGCAGCCGCTCCGGGGCAGAGACGAGGTCCTACGAGCAGTACTTC. It encodes CASSRSGAETRSYEQYF. The chain recombines TRBV4-2 with TRBJ2-7; D possibly uses TRBD1 or TRBD2 (5 bases each). Germline lookup yields CDR1 LGHNA and CDR2 YNFKEQ. V lost 4 bases, J lost 1 base, and 20 bases lay in between. The CDR3 has 17 amino acids.

The V call is TRBV6-5, the J call TRBJ1-2; TRBD1 matches 11 bases. In germline, CDR1 is MNHEY, CDR2 SVGAGI. The CDR3 runs to 15 residues. The V segment lost 2 bases and the J segment 8 bases; nucleotides outside the gene matches: 7. CDR3 amino acids: CASSYAGQGAGGYTF. As DNA, the CDR3 is TGTGCCAGCAGTTACGCTGGACAGGGGGCCGGAGGCTACACCTTC.

The J gene is TRBJ1-5, the V gene TRBV6-2 or TRBV6-3, with 8 bases aligning to TRBD1. V shed 4 bases, J shed 3 bases, and the junction held 8 bases outside the gene matches. Germline CDR1 MNHEY, CDR2 SVGEGT. The CDR3 spans 16 residues. The CDR3 DNA reads TGTGCCAGCAGTTCCCCGCGGACAGGGAACAATCAGCCCCAGCATTTT. Its protein product is CASSSPRTGNNQPQHF.

The rearrangement links TRBV15 to TRBJ2-1, with 13 bases identical to TRBD2. This CDR3 is built from 16 residues. V trimming: 1 base; J trimming: 6 bases; junction bases outside the gene matches: 3. Germline CDR1 is LNHNV and CDR2 is YYDKDF (reference sequence). The CDR3 coding sequence is TGTGCCACCAGCAGAGCCGGGACTAGCGGGGTCAATGAGCAGTTCTTC. Amino acid sequence: CATSRAGTSGVNEQFF.

The genes are TRBV4-2 and TRBJ2-7; tentative D call: TRBD2 (5 bases). Trimming removed 4 bases at V and 5 bases at J, with 12 bases between. The CDR3 is made up of 13 amino acids. Germline V gene sequence: CDR1 LGHNA, CDR2 YNFKEQ. CDR3 sequence reads: CASSPRTDDEQYF. The CDR3 bases are TGTGCCAGCAGCCCGCGGACTGACGACGAGCAGTACTTC.

The chain combines TRBV30 with TRBJ1-1, with 7 bases that match TRBD1. Germline-derived CDR1 and CDR2 are GTSNPN and SVGIG (reference sequence). The junction had 7 bases not matched to a gene; V was cut back by 4 bases and J by 5 bases. This CDR3 is built from 13 residues. CDR3 bases: TGTGCCTGGATGAGGGGGCTTGGGACTGAAGCTTTCTTT. Protein sequence: CAWMRGLGTEAFF.

The rearrangement uses TRBV6-5 and TRBJ1-1; 7 bases are shared with TRBD1. The CDR3 sequence is 15 residues long. V shed 5 bases and J 0 bases; nucleotides not matched to a gene: 6. CDR1 and CDR2 from the germline V gene are MNHEY and SVGAGI. CDR3 DNA sequence: TGTGCCAGCAGTCCCCAGGGGGATTTGAACACTGAAGCTTTCTTT. Translation: CASSPQGDLNTEAFF.

V and J are TRBV11-1 and TRBJ1-4, with unresolved D. The V gene's germline CDR1 is SGHAT and CDR2 FQDESV (reference sequence). Trimming pared 5 bases from V and 3 bases from J, leaving 7 bases between. This CDR3 comprises 13 residues. CDR3 coding DNA: TGTGCCAGCAGCGCCCGATCTAATGAAAAACTGTTTTTT. Translated: CASSARSNEKLFF.

The V and J genes are TRBV4-1 and TRBJ1-5; D is uncertain. CDR3 length: 14 amino acids. CDR1 and CDR2 from the germline V gene are MGHRA and YSYEKL. Trimming left V 0 bases short and J 4 bases short, with 7 bases between. In nucleotides, the CDR3 is TGCGCCAGCAGCCAAGACGGAGGGAATCAGCCCCAGCATTTT. It encodes CASSQDGGNQPQHF.

J is TRBJ2-2 and V is TRBV28; tentative D call: TRBD2 (6 bases). CDR1 is MDHEN and CDR2 is SYDVKM in the germline V gene. V was pared by 6 bases and J by 2 bases, with 16 bases between. The CDR3 covers 16 residues. CDR3: CASSPLGGANTGELFF. The CDR3 DNA reads TGTGCCAGCAGCCCCCTCGGAGGGGCCAACACCGGGGAGCTGTTTTTT.

The chain is built from TRBV7-9 and TRBJ1-4; 11 nucleotides line up with TRBD1. V shed 5 bases, J shed 5 bases, and the junction held 4 bases outside the gene matches. There are 15 residues in the CDR3. Germline assignment: CDR1 SEHNR and CDR2 FQNEAQ (reference sequence). The CDR3 coding sequence is TGTGCCAGCAGCCGACGGGACAGGGGGAATGAAAAACTGTTTTTT. Its translation: CASSRRDRGNEKLFF.

The rearrangement uses TRBV7-8 and TRBJ1-3; tentatively, D is TRBD1 (5 bases). The CDR3 runs 15 residues. Germline lookup yields CDR1 SGHVS and CDR2 FQNEAQ. Trimming pared 5 bases from V and 4 bases from J, leaving 15 bases between. The CDR3 coding sequence is TGTGCCAGCAGCCGTAACTGGGGGTACGGAAACACCATATATTTT. It translates to CASSRNWGYGNTIYF.

The J gene is TRBJ1-3, the V gene TRBV28, with TRBD1 identical over 7 bases. The CDR3 contains 15 residues. J was trimmed by 0 bases and V by 4 bases; bases with no gene match: 3. Germline V gene sequence: CDR1 MDHEN, CDR2 SYDVKM. The CDR3 reads CASSSGQLSGNTIYF. CDR3 nucleotide sequence: TGTGCCAGCAGTTCGGGACAGCTCTCTGGAAACACCATATATTTT.

The chain couples TRBV19 to TRBJ1-5; D unclear. Germline V gene lookup returns CDR1 LNHDA and CDR2 SQIVND (reference sequence). The CDR3 is 15 amino acids. Between the trimmed V and J ends, which lost 4 bases and 4 bases, there was a span of 14 bases. The DNA of the CDR3 is TGTGCCAGTAGTAAAGGCGCCAAGGGTAATCAGCCCCAGCATTTT. It yields the protein CASSKGAKGNQPQHF.

Only one count was recorded for this clone. V and J are TRBV5-1 and TRBJ1-1; unclear D gene. Germline lookup yields CDR1 SGHRS and CDR2 YFSETQ. This CDR3 contains 13 residues. Trimming left V 5 bases short and J 0 bases short, with 8 bases between. The CDR3 nucleotides read TGCGCCAGCAGATGGGGTATGAACACTGAAGCTTTCTTT. Amino acid sequence: CASRWGMNTEAFF. The complete variable domain, with remaining parts taken from reference TRBV5-1 and TRBJ1-1, reads KAGVTQTPRYLIKTRGQQVTLSCSPISGHRSVSWYQQTPGQGLQFLFEYFSETQRNKGNFPGRFSGRQFSNSRSEMNVSTLELGDSALYLCASRWGMNTEAFFGQGTRLTVV.